Shown below are 25 T cell receptor beta chains from a single sample sequenced in a study of blood T cell repertoires in COVID-19. Assay: immunoSEQ multiplex PCR; the TCRdb copy retains only in-frame clones and omits some. The sample records 150,000 or so clones, around 87% being singletons. Sequencing input: peripheral blood. The receptors derive from an older woman with COVID-19, enrolled during active disease.

This chain connects TRBV2 to TRBJ2-2; weak D call: TRBD2 (6 bases). The CDR3 consists of 14 residues. CDR1 SNHLY and CDR2 FYNNEI come from the germline V gene. V dropped 10 bases and J dropped 7 bases, with 19 bases sitting between them. The CDR3, as DNA: TGTGCCATTCTCGCGGGGACCCGGGGCGGGGAGCTGTTTTTT. Protein product: CAILAGTRGGELFF.

This clone was counted once. This sequence joins TRBV28 and TRBJ2-7; D is undetermined. V was shortened by 3 bases and J by 0 bases, with 12 bases between the two germline ends. Germline V gives CDR1 MDHEN, CDR2 SYDVKM. This CDR3 contains 15 residues. CDR3 in DNA: TGTGCCAGCAGTTTCGTCAAGTCCTACTCCTACGAGCAGTACTTC. This codes for CASSFVKSYSYEQYF.

The chain employs TRBV5-5 and TRBJ1-5; D is undetermined. This CDR3 is built from 16 residues. The germline V and J ends were trimmed by 1 base and 7 bases, with 18 bases remaining between them. The V gene's germline CDR1 is SGHKS and CDR2 YYEKEE (reference sequence). The CDR3 coding sequence is TGTGCCAGCAGCTTGCTACTAGGACCCCCCGCACAGCCCCAGCATTTT. Protein sequence: CASSLLLGPPAQPQHF.

The rearrangement links TRBV5-1 to TRBJ1-6; D is possibly TRBD1 (6 bases). Germline V gene sequence: CDR1 SGHRS, CDR2 YFSETQ. The CDR3 loop spans 16 amino acids. Trimming took 0 bases from V and 7 from J, leaving 14 bases between them. The CDR3 sequence: CASSLGPPGTNSPLHF. CDR3 DNA: TGCGCCAGCAGCTTGGGGCCCCCAGGGACAAATTCACCCCTCCACTTT.

The CDR3 loop reads CASSARPLPYTDTQYF. The CDR3 region has the DNA TGTGCCAGCAGCGCCCGTCCCCTTCCCTACACAGATACGCAGTATTTT. J is TRBJ2-3 and V is TRBV7-3, with D unclear. V lost 5 bases and J lost 2, with 17 bases in between. CDR3 length: 16 amino acids. Per germline, CDR1 SGHTA and CDR2 FQGTGA.

This CDR3 is CASSESGIGNYGYTF. Here the CDR3 DNA reads TGTGCCAGCAGTGAATCCGGGATAGGGAACTATGGCTACACCTTC. The V gene is TRBV25-1, the J gene TRBJ1-2; D unclear. The germline gives CDR1 MGHDK, CDR2 SYGVNS. The CDR3 is made up of 15 amino acids. Deletions cut 1 base from V and 2 bases from J, with 11 bases between.

V usage is TRBV20-1 and J usage is TRBJ1-5; 8 bases are shared with TRBD1. V lost 3 bases and J lost 5; bases outside the gene matches: 12. Germline V lookup: CDR1 DFQATT, CDR2 SNEGSKA (reference sequence). The CDR3 totals 16 residues. This chain's CDR3 is CSASYGIQGAHQPQHF. Here the CDR3 DNA reads TGCAGTGCTAGTTACGGGATCCAGGGGGCCCATCAGCCCCAGCATTTT.

The rearrangement links TRBV11-2 to TRBJ1-5; 7 bases map to TRBD1. This CDR3 contains 14 residues. From germline, CDR1 is SGHAT and CDR2 FQNNGV. Trimming removed 5 bases from V and 2 bases from J; junction bases left unmatched: 3. In DNA form, the CDR3 reads TGTGCCAGCAGCCGAGACAGGGGCAATCAGCCCCAGCATTTT. This gives the protein CASSRDRGNQPQHF.

The J gene is TRBJ1-2, the V gene TRBV4-2; 7 bases line up with TRBD1. The trim removed 3 bases at V and 2 bases at J, leaving 9 bases unmatched. The CDR3 length is 16 residues. Germline V lookup: CDR1 LGHNA, CDR2 YNFKEQ. The CDR3 DNA sequence: TGTGCCAGCAGCCACCTTGACAGGGTCCAGAACTATGGCTACACCTTC. Translating it yields CASSHLDRVQNYGYTF.

V is TRBV5-1 and J is TRBJ2-1; 8 bases are shared with TRBD2. After removal of 1 base from V and 4 bases from J, the junction contained 1 base not matched to a gene. This CDR3 contains 14 residues. The germline CDR1 and CDR2 sequences are SGHRS and YFSETQ. CDR3 sequence: CASSLTSGYNEQFF. CDR3 DNA: TGCGCCAGCAGCTTGACTAGCGGTTACAATGAGCAGTTCTTC.

The chain combines TRBV5-1 with TRBJ2-7, with 7 bases that match TRBD1. V lost 5 bases and J lost 5; bases outside the gene matches: 10. The CDR3 has 14 amino acids. Germline CDR1 reads SGHRS; CDR2 reads YFSETQ. CDR3 sequence (DNA): TGCGCCAGCAGTCCGGGACAGCGAAGGAACGAGCAGTACTTC. It specifies CASSPGQRRNEQYF.

The rearrangement joins TRBV10-3 to TRBJ2-3; 8 bases fit TRBD2. CDR1 is ENHRY and CDR2 is SYGVKD in the germline V gene. Trimming removed 5 bases from V and 1 base from J; junction bases left unmatched: 5. The CDR3 runs 15 residues. CDR3 in amino acids: CAISLSGARTDTQYF. In DNA, the CDR3 is TGTGCCATCAGTCTTAGCGGGGCCCGCACAGATACGCAGTATTTT.

V and J are TRBV7-9 and TRBJ2-1; D not resolved. Germline-derived CDR1 and CDR2 are SEHNR and FQNEAQ (reference sequence). The V end lost 7 bases, the J end lost 0 bases, and 7 bases lay between the germline ends. The CDR3 spans 13 residues. The chain's CDR3 is CASKQSSYNEQFF. Here the CDR3 DNA reads TGTGCCAGCAAACAGAGCTCCTACAATGAGCAGTTCTTC.

The V gene is TRBV13, the J gene TRBJ1-5, with 10 bases fitting TRBD1. Per germline, CDR1 PRHDT and CDR2 FYEKMQ (reference sequence). There are 16 residues in the CDR3. V was pared by 3 bases and J by 10 bases, with 12 bases of the junction left unmatched. The DNA of the CDR3 is TGTGCCAGCAGCTTTCGTCGGAGACAGGGGGCTGAACCCCAGCATTTT. This codes for CASSFRRRQGAEPQHF.

This sequence joins TRBV19 and TRBJ2-1, with 9 bases fitting TRBD1. The CDR3 is 16 residues long. V shed 6 bases and J 5 bases; nucleotides not matched to a gene: 11. The germline V gene has CDR1 LNHDA and CDR2 SQIVND (reference sequence). The CDR3 nucleotides read TGTGCCAGTAGAAAGGGGACCGGGACAGGGAACAATGAGCAGTTCTTC. This gives the protein CASRKGTGTGNNEQFF.

This rearrangement joins TRBV2 to TRBJ2-2; 7 bases fit TRBD2. Germline-derived CDR1 and CDR2 are SNHLY and FYNNEI. The CDR3 is 14 amino acids. V lost 5 bases to trimming and J lost 5 bases; unmatched junction nucleotides: 5. CDR3: CASSPGGGTGELFF. The DNA of the CDR3 is TGTGCCAGCAGTCCTGGGGGGGGGACCGGGGAGCTGTTTTTT.

The V gene is TRBV6-5, the J gene TRBJ2-7, with 9 bases that match TRBD1. The germline V gene has CDR1 MNHEY and CDR2 SVGAGI. The CDR3 has 14 amino acids. The junction had 3 bases not matched to a gene; V was cut back by 4 bases and J by 2 bases. DNA for the CDR3: TGTGCCAGCAGTTCCGGGACAGGGACCTACGAGCAGTACTTC. It yields the protein CASSSGTGTYEQYF.

The CDR3 protein is CASSGSGGHQPQHF. The CDR3 nucleotides read TGTGCCAGCAGCGGCTCGGGGGGCCATCAGCCCCAGCATTTT. The V and J genes are TRBV7-9 and TRBJ1-5, with D possibly being TRBD1 (6 bases). Germline V gives CDR1 SEHNR, CDR2 FQNEAQ (reference sequence). The CDR3 sequence is 14 residues long. Between the trimmed V and J ends, which lost 5 bases and 5 bases, there was a span of 13 bases.

This chain connects TRBV18 to TRBJ2-2; no firm D call. Germline-derived CDR1 and CDR2 are KGHSH and LQKENI. CDR3 length: 15 residues. The V end lost 1 base, the J end lost 4 bases, and 10 bases lay between the germline ends. The CDR3, as DNA: TGTGCCAGCTCACCACTTAGCTCGTTCACCGGGGAGCTGTTTTTT. It yields the protein CASSPLSSFTGELFF.

The rearrangement joins TRBV5-6 to TRBJ1-2; D might be TRBD1 (6 bases). CDR3 length equals 14 residues. Germline V gene data show CDR1 as SGHDT and CDR2 as YYEEEE. The V gene lost 5 bases and the J gene lost 1 base, with 12 bases spanning the gap. The CDR3 DNA reads TGTGCCAGCAGACCGGACAGACTTAACTATGGCTACACCTTC. Its protein is CASRPDRLNYGYTF. Supplemented by reference TRBV5-6 and TRBJ1-2, the full variable domain reads DAGVTQSPTHLIKTRGQQVTLRCSPKSGHDTVSWYQQALGQGPQFIFQYYEEEERQRGNFPDRFSGHQFPNYSSELNVNALLLGDSALYLCASRPDRLNYGYTFGSGTRLTVV.

The chain couples TRBV28 to TRBJ1-1, with unresolved D. The CDR3 has 13 amino acids. Germline assignment: CDR1 MDHEN and CDR2 SYDVKM. Trimming stripped 11 bases from V and 0 bases from J, with 13 bases between. The CDR3 reads CAPTGSMNTEAFF. Written as DNA, the CDR3 is TGTGCCCCAACGGGGTCCATGAACACTGAAGCTTTCTTT.

This rearrangement joins TRBV5-1 to TRBJ1-4; possible D gene TRBD1, 5 bases. Germline CDR1 SGHRS, CDR2 YFSETQ. The CDR3 sequence is 16 residues long. Trimming pared 3 bases from V and 0 bases from J, leaving 12 bases between. The CDR3 is CASSSQGVATNEKLFF. The CDR3 DNA sequence: TGCGCCAGCAGCTCCCAAGGGGTTGCAACTAATGAAAAACTGTTTTTT.

The chain has TRBV2 and TRBJ2-2; 7 nucleotides match TRBD2. The CDR3 is made up of 14 amino acids. V was clipped by 7 bases and J by 5 bases; unmatched bases: 7. Germline V CDR1 and CDR2: SNHLY, FYNNEI. CDR3 residues: CASIQRGGTGELFF. DNA of the CDR3: TGTGCCAGCATCCAGCGGGGAGGGACCGGGGAGCTGTTTTTT.

The CDR3 sequence is CASSLRTGGTGELFF. CDR3 nucleotide sequence: TGTGCCAGCAGCCTACGGACAGGTGGGACCGGGGAGCTGTTTTTT. This chain joins TRBV11-2 and TRBJ2-2, with 7 positions matching TRBD1. CDR1 SGHAT and CDR2 FQNNGV come from the germline V gene. The CDR3 has 15 residues. Trimming removed 5 bases from V and 5 bases from J; junction bases left unmatched: 8.

The chain links TRBV28 to TRBJ1-5, with 9 bases matching TRBD1. V trimming: 5 bases; J trimming: 5 bases; junction bases outside the gene matches: 10. The CDR3 consists of 16 residues. Germline V gives CDR1 MDHEN, CDR2 SYDVKM. This chain's CDR3 is CASSARTGAFHQPQHF. The CDR3 DNA follows: TGTGCCAGCAGTGCCCGGACAGGGGCCTTCCATCAGCCCCAGCATTTT.